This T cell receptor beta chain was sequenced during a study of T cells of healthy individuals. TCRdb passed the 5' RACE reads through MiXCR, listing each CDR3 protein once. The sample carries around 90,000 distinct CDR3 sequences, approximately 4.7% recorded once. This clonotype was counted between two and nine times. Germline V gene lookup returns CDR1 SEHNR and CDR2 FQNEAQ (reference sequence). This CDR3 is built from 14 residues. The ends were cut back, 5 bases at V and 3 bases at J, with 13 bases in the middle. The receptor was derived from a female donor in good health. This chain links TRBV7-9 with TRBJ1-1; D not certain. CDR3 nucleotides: TGTGCCAGCAGCGCATTTGGCCAGGACACTGAAGCTTTCTTT. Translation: CASSAFGQDTEAFF.